This T cell receptor (beta chain) came from a study of regulatory T cells in long-lasting Graves disease. Time point denoted: newly diagnosed GD, antithyroid drugs for less than 3 months. Extracted PBMC RNA gave rise to the TCR library. Ten or more counts support this clonotype. Building the TCR beta libraries relied on iRepertoire HTBI primers, and CDR3 regions underwent Arm-PCR. One entry per CDR3 protein results from TCRdb running MiXCR on the multiplex PCR reads. The sample holds about 400,000 distinct CDR3 sequences, around 16% seen once. These data were likewise used in another study, on T cells in Graves' hyperthyroidism and ophthalmopathy. That investigation notes: Patients with ophthalmopathy were separated from those with stable hyperthyroidism by a 13 V-J model.

The sample was peripheral blood mononuclear cells (PBMCs), taken at new diagnosis, from a patient treated with antithyroid drugs. The clonotype originates from a woman in her thirties or forties with Graves disease.

CDR3 in amino acids: CASSTSGSSYNEQFF. CDR3 sequence (DNA): TGCGCCAGCAGCACTAGCGGCTCCTCCTACAATGAGCAGTTCTTC. J is TRBJ2-1 and V is TRBV5-1; 8 positions agree with TRBD2. The CDR3 spans 15 residues. The germline V gene has CDR1 SGHRS and CDR2 YFSETQ. V was clipped by 4 bases and J by 0 bases; unmatched bases: 3.